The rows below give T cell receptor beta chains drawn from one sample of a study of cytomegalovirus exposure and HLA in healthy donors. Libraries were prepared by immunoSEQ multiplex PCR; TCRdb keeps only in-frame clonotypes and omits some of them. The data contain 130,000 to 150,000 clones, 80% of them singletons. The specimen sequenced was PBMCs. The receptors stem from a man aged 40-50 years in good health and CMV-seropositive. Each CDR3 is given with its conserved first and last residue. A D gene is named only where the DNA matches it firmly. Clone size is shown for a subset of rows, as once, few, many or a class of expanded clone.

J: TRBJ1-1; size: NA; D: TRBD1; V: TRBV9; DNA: TGTGCCAGCAGCGTTCGACAGGGGGCCACTGAAGCTTTCTTT; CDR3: CASSVRQGATEAFF
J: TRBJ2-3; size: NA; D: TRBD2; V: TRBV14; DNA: TGTGCCAGCAGCCAAGATCTACTAGCGGTTTCAGATACGCAGTATTTT; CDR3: CASSQDLLAVSDTQYF
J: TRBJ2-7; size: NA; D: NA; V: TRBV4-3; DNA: TGCGCCAGCAGCCAAGGCATAATCGGTCTCTACGAGCAGTACTTC; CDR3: CASSQGIIGLYEQYF
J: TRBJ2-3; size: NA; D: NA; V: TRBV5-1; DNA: TGCGCCAGCAGCTTGGCCTCGGCTAGCGGCACAGATACGCAGTATTTT; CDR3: CASSLASASGTDTQYF
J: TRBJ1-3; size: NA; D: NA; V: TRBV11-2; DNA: TGTGCCAGCAGCTTCAGAGGGTTGTACGGAAACACCATATATTTT; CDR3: CASSFRGLYGNTIYF
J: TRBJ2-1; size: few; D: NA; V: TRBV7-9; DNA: TGTGCCAGCAGCTTAGCAGGGGACTACAATGAGCAGTTCTTC; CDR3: CASSLAGDYNEQFF
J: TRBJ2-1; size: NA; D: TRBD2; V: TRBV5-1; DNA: TGCGCCAGCAGCTTGGCCCAAACCGGGACTAGCACTTCGGCACCCTACAATGAGCAGTTCTTC; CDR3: CASSLAQTGTSTSAPYNEQFF
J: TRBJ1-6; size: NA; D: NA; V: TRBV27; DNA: TGTGCCAGCAGTTATCAGGAAAATTCACCCCTCCACTTT; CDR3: CASSYQENSPLHF
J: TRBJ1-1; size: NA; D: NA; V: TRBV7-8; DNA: TGTGCCAGCAGCTTAGGTTTATTGGGGGCGACTGAAGCTTTCTTT; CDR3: CASSLGLLGATEAFF
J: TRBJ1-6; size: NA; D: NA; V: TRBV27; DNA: TGTGCCAGCAGTAACCCACACAGGTTATCACCCCTCCACTTT; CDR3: CASSNPHRLSPLHF
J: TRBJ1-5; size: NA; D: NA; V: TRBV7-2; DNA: TGTGCCAGCAGCTTAGACTTTAGCTGGGGCAGAGGTCGCAATCAGCCCCAGCATTTT; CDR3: CASSLDFSWGRGRNQPQHF
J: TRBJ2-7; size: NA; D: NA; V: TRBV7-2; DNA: TGTGCCAGCAGCTTAGTGGCGGAACCCAACTCCTACGAGCAGTACTTC; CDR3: CASSLVAEPNSYEQYF
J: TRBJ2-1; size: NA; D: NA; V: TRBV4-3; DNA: TGCGCCAGCAGCCCGAGTGGGGGGGGGCCCTTCAATGAGCAGTTCTTC; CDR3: CASSPSGGGPFNEQFF
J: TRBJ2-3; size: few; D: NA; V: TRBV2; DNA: TGTGCCAGCAGTTCGGACTCTACCTTCACAGATACGCAGTATTTT; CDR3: CASSSDSTFTDTQYF
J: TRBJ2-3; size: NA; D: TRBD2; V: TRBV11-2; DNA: TGTGCCAGCAGCTCACGGATATCTAGCGGGAGGACGAATACGCAGTATTTT; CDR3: CASSSRISSGRTNTQYF
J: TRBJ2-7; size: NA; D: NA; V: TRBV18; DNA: TGTGCCAGCTCGCCCTCAGGGGCCCTCTACGAGCAGTACTTC; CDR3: CASSPSGALYEQYF
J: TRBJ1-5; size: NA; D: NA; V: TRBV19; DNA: TGTGCCAGTAACCCAACCATGGGCGACAATCAGCCCCAGCATTTT; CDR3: CASNPTMGDNQPQHF
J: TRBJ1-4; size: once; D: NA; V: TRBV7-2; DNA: TGTGCCAGCAGCTTAAACGGTGCAACTAATGAAAAACTGTTTTTT; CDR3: CASSLNGATNEKLFF
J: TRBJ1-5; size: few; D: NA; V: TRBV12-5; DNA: TGTGCTAGTGGCCTAACAGCCAATCAGCCCCAGCATTTT; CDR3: CASGLTANQPQHF
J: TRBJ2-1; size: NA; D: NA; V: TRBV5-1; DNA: TGCGCCAGCACCCCCCTACGGGGAGAATCCTACAATGAGCAGTTCTTC; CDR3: CASTPLRGESYNEQFF
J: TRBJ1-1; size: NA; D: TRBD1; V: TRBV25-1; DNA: TGTGCCAGCTATGGAAGGGTCCCGGACAGGGGTCGGACTGAAGCTTTCTTT; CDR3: CASYGRVPDRGRTEAFF
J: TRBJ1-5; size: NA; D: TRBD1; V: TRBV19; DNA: TGTGCCAGTAGTATAGGGGACAGGGGTCATCAGCCCCAGCATTTT; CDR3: CASSIGDRGHQPQHF
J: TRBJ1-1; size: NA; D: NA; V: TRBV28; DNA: TGTGCCAGCAGTCCTACAGGGTGGCGGACTGAAGCTTTCTTT; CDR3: CASSPTGWRTEAFF
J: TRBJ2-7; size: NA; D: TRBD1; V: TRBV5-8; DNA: TGTGCCAGCAGCACGGGACAGGCTGTCTCCTACGAGCAGTACTTC; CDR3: CASSTGQAVSYEQYF
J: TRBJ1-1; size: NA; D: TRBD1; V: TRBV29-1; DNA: TGCAGCGTTGAACCCCCCTCAGGGGGCACTGAAGCTTTCTTT; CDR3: CSVEPPSGGTEAFF
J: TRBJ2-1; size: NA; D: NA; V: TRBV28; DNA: TGTGCCAGCAGCCAAGGGAGGAATGAGCAGTTCTTC; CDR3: CASSQGRNEQFF
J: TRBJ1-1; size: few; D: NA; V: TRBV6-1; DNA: TGTGCCAGCAGTACCAGTTCAGTACCTGAAGCTTTCTTT; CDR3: CASSTSSVPEAFF
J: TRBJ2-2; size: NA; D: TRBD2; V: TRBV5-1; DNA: TGCGCCAGCAGCGTGACTAGCGTAGGCACCGGGGAGCTGTTTTTT; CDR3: CASSVTSVGTGELFF
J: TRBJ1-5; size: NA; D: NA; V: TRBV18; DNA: TGTGCCAGCTCACCAGTAAATCAGCCCCAGCATTTT; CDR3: CASSPVNQPQHF
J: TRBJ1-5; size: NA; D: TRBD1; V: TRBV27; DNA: TGTGCCACCACCGAGGACAGGGGGAAGGCAGAGCCCCAGCATTTT; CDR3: CATTEDRGKAEPQHF
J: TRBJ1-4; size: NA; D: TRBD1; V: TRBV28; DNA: TGTGCCAGCAGTTGGAAAGGGACAGGGGGAAATGAAAAACTGTTTTTT; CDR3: CASSWKGTGGNEKLFF
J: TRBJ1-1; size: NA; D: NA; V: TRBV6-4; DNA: TGTGCCAGCAGTGAAGGAGCTGAAGCTTTCTTT; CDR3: CASSEGAEAFF
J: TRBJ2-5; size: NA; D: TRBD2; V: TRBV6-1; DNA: TGTGCCAGCAGTGAACTAGCGGGGGGGCAAGAGACCCAGTACTTC; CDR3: CASSELAGGQETQYF
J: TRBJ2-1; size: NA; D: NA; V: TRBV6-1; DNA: TGTGCCAGCAACCCCCTAACGGTAACCTACAATGAGCAGTTCTTC; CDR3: CASNPLTVTYNEQFF
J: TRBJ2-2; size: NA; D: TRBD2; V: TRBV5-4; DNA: TGTGCCAGCAGCTTGAGAACTAGCGGGATCACTGGGGAGCTGTTTTTT; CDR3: CASSLRTSGITGELFF
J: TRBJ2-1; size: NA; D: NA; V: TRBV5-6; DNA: TGTGCCAGCAGCTCCCAGAAAGTGTTCTCCTACAATGAGCAGTTCTTC; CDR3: CASSSQKVFSYNEQFF
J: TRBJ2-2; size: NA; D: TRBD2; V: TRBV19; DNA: TGTGCCAGTAGTACCGGGACTAGCGTTACCGGGGAGCTGTTTTTT; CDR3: CASSTGTSVTGELFF
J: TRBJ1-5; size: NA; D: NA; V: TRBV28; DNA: TGTGCCAGCTTAAAGGCCCCGGTGGGCGTGCGACCTCAGCCCCAGCATTTT; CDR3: CASLKAPVGVRPQPQHF
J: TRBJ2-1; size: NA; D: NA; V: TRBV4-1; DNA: TGCGCCAGCGGGCGCTCCTACAATGAGCAGTTCTTC; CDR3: CASGRSYNEQFF
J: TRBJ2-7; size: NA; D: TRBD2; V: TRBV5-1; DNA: TGCGCCAGCAGCTGGGGGGGGGACGAGCAGTACTTC; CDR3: CASSWGGDEQYF
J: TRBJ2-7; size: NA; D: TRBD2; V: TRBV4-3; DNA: TGCGCCAGCAGCCAAAAGACTAGCGGTAACTACGAGCAGTACTTC; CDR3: CASSQKTSGNYEQYF